This T cell receptor beta chain was observed in a study of T cell changes during pregnancy in multiple sclerosis. The CDR3 contains 10 residues. The V end lost 8 bases, the J end lost 8 bases, and 9 bases lay between the germline ends. The germline V gene has CDR1 SNHLY and CDR2 FYNNEI. TCRdb's copy holds only in-frame clones and misses some; the assay was immunoSEQ multiplex PCR. The sample holds approximately 79,000 clones; just over 90% are singletons and the top ten take about 0.72%. The origin of this receptor is a female donor in good health, enrolled as a control in a pregnancy study. Sequences were derived from peripheral blood, sampled in the second trimester of pregnancy. The genes are TRBV2 and TRBJ1-2; no definite D call. The CDR3 here is CASRVVGYTF. CDR3 sequence (DNA): TGTGCCAGCCGGGTCGTGGGCTACACCTTC.